This T cell receptor (beta chain) was captured in a study of T cells in Graves' hyperthyroidism and ophthalmopathy. Turning to the study itself: The blood sample was taken at first diagnosis, before treatment began.

At least ten counts were recorded for this clonotype. What it recognizes is unknown. Amplification targeted TCR beta CDR3 regions from RNA transcripts. Carried out on the TCR CDR3, a first-round RT-PCR used the HTBI primer set. TCRdb reprocessed the multiplex PCR reads with MiXCR, giving one entry per CDR3 protein. The repertoire holds some 400,000 distinct CDR3 sequences, with about 19% as singletons. Fresh peripheral blood, roughly 9.8 ml of it, supplied the PBMCs. This CDR3 comprises 14 residues. The germline V and J ends were trimmed by 4 bases and 6 bases, with 16 bases remaining between them. CDR1 is LGHNA, CDR2 YNFKEQ, per germline. The study, taken as a whole, reports: By a 13 V-J model, ophthalmopathy was set apart from stable hyperthyroidism. Most clonotypes that expanded in the thyroid above 0.001 also showed up in blood.

The V gene is TRBV4-2, the J gene TRBJ2-7; TRBD2 is a possible D gene (5 bases). Material: blood. This receptor was obtained from a woman under 30 with Graves' hyperthyroidism. The CDR3 nucleotides are TGTGCCAGCAGCCCAAGTCGGGGAAACGGCGAGCAGTACTTC. It codes for CASSPSRGNGEQYF.